A selection of T cell receptor beta chains follows, all from one sample in a study of blood T cell repertoires in COVID-19. Sequencing used immunoSEQ multiplex PCR; TCRdb keeps in-frame clones, though not all of them. The sample yields roughly 260,000 clones, 82% seen once. Sequencing was done on a sample of peripheral blood. These receptors all stem from a woman under 30 with acute or convalescent COVID-19. Each CDR3 is given with its conserved first and last residue. Each record gives: D gene, J gene, clone size, V gene, CDR3 protein, CDR3 DNA. The D gene is left open where the match is weak. Size is omitted from some rows. Given values are once, few, many or a class for expanded clones.

>TRBD2|TRBJ2-3|few|TRBV4-1
CASSQGLAAEGDTQYF
TGCGCCAGCAGCCAAGGCCTAGCGGCAGAAGGAGATACGCAGTATTTT
>TRBD2|TRBJ2-3|NA|TRBV27
CASADPLAGAVDTQYF
TGTGCCAGCGCCGACCCGCTAGCGGGAGCAGTAGATACGCAGTATTTT
>TRBD2|TRBJ2-1|NA|TRBV4-3
CASSQDGTSGGNEQFF
TGCGCCAGCAGCCAAGATGGGACTAGCGGGGGCAATGAGCAGTTCTTC
>TRBD2|TRBJ2-7|NA|TRBV27
CASSLLAGVYEQYF
TGTGCCAGCAGTTTACTAGCGGGAGTATATGAGCAGTACTTC
>NA|TRBJ2-4|few|TRBV7-9
CASSLVSGTAWNIQYF
TGTGCCAGCAGCTTAGTTTCCGGGACTGCCTGGAACATTCAGTACTTC
>TRBD1|TRBJ1-3|NA|TRBV4-2
CASSPRQGSGNTIYF
TGTGCCAGCAGCCCCCGACAGGGCTCTGGAAACACCATATATTTT
>TRBD1|TRBJ2-5|NA|TRBV20-1
CSASGTGVGETQYF
TGCAGTGCTAGTGGGACAGGGGTAGGGGAGACCCAGTACTTC
>TRBD2|TRBJ2-1|few|TRBV30
CAWQLAGGPMDEQFF
TGTGCCTGGCAACTAGCGGGAGGGCCTATGGATGAGCAGTTCTTC
>NA|TRBJ2-1|NA|TRBV21-1
CASSKKVRVREQFF
TGTGCCAGCAGCAAAAAAGTGAGGGTACGGGAGCAGTTCTTC
>NA|TRBJ2-1|NA|TRBV28
CASSSQDRQSYNEQFF
TGTGCCAGCAGTTCTCAGGACCGACAGTCCTACAATGAGCAGTTCTTC
>TRBD2|TRBJ2-3|NA|TRBV15
CATGREVVGDTQYF
TGTGCCACCGGGCGGGAGGTCGTTGGAGATACGCAGTATTTT
>TRBD2|TRBJ2-1|once|TRBV7-9
CASSPPASGSYNEQFF
TGTGCCAGCAGCCCCCCTGCTAGCGGGAGCTACAATGAGCAGTTCTTC
>TRBD2|TRBJ2-2|NA|TRBV5-1
CASKSGGNTGELFF
TGCGCCAGCAAGTCGGGAGGAAACACCGGGGAGCTGTTTTTT
>TRBD1|TRBJ2-7|NA|TRBV28
CASTKGGTGGGEQYF
TGTGCCAGCACGAAAGGGGGGACAGGGGGTGGCGAGCAGTACTTC
>TRBD1|TRBJ1-1|NA|TRBV7-2
CASSFLRQGTEAFF
TGTGCCAGCAGCTTCCTGAGACAGGGTACTGAAGCTTTCTTT
>NA|TRBJ1-2|NA|TRBV6-5
CASRDRMYGYTF
TGTGCCAGCAGAGACAGGATGTATGGCTACACCTTC
>TRBD1|TRBJ2-7|NA|TRBV2
CASRVDRGYEQYF
TGTGCCAGCAGAGTCGACAGGGGCTACGAGCAGTACTTC
>TRBD1|TRBJ1-2|NA|TRBV27
CASSSDRGTYGYTF
TGTGCCAGCAGTTCAGACAGGGGAACCTATGGCTACACCTTC
>TRBD2|TRBJ2-7|NA|TRBV11-2
CASILGLAGPLGDEQYF
TGTGCCAGCATCCTGGGACTAGCGGGCCCCCTCGGGGACGAGCAGTACTTC
>TRBD2|TRBJ2-5|NA|TRBV27
CASTGSGRETQYF
TGTGCCAGCACCGGTAGCGGGAGGGAGACCCAGTACTTC
>NA|TRBJ1-1|NA|TRBV7-9
CASSWGVSNTEAFF
TGTGCCAGCAGCTGGGGGGTATCAAACACTGAAGCTTTCTTT
>NA|TRBJ2-1|NA|TRBV6-2/TRBV6-3
CASSYSIFSGTATYNEQFF
TGTGCCAGCAGTTACTCGATTTTTAGCGGAACCGCGACCTACAATGAGCAGTTCTTC
>TRBD1|TRBJ2-7|NA|TRBV6-6
CASSYSDRGAYEQYF
TGTGCCAGCAGTTACTCCGACAGGGGAGCCTACGAGCAGTACTTC
>TRBD2|TRBJ2-1|few|TRBV18
CASSLSGSGYNEQFF
TGTGCCAGCTCACTCAGCGGGAGTGGCTACAATGAGCAGTTCTTC
>TRBD1|TRBJ1-6|many|TRBV6-1
CASSDAGTGVNSPLHF
TGTGCCAGCAGTGACGCCGGGACAGGGGTTAATTCACCCCTCCACTTT
>NA|TRBJ1-1|NA|TRBV15
CATSGHKNTEAFF
TGTGCCACCTCGGGACACAAGAACACTGAAGCTTTCTTT
>NA|TRBJ2-3|NA|TRBV10-3
CAISEDSVSTDTQYF
TGTGCCATCAGTGAGGACAGTGTTAGCACAGATACGCAGTATTTT
>NA|TRBJ2-3|NA|TRBV27
CASSLQGVEPDTQYF
TGTGCCAGCAGTTTACAAGGGGTCGAGCCAGATACGCAGTATTTT
>TRBD1|TRBJ1-3|NA|TRBV2
CASRKPGTGSANTIYF
TGTGCCAGCAGGAAACCCGGGACAGGGTCTGCAAACACCATATATTTT
>NA|TRBJ1-5|NA|TRBV4-3
CASSQLIGNQPQHF
TGCGCCAGCAGCCAGCTTATCGGGAATCAGCCCCAGCATTTT
>TRBD1|TRBJ2-7|NA|TRBV5-1
CASSLGTGGTYEQYF
TGCGCCAGCAGCTTGGGGACAGGGGGGACCTACGAGCAGTACTTC
>TRBD2|TRBJ2-1|few|TRBV9
CASSVTAGGFYNEQFF
TGTGCCAGCAGCGTAACAGCGGGGGGGTTCTACAATGAGCAGTTCTTC
>NA|TRBJ1-2|NA|TRBV6-2/TRBV6-3
CASSYPGYGYTF
TGTGCCAGCAGTTACCCGGGGTATGGCTACACCTTC
>TRBD2|TRBJ2-1|NA|TRBV27
CASRGGSSYNEQFF
TGTGCCAGCCGGGGGGGGAGCTCCTACAATGAGCAGTTCTTC
>NA|TRBJ2-3|NA|TRBV5-6
CASSGQSTDTQYF
TGTGCCAGCAGCGGACAGAGCACAGATACGCAGTATTTT
>NA|TRBJ2-3|NA|TRBV19
CASSSPSDPRTDTQYF
TGTGCCAGTAGTTCCCCTAGCGACCCCCGCACAGATACGCAGTATTTT